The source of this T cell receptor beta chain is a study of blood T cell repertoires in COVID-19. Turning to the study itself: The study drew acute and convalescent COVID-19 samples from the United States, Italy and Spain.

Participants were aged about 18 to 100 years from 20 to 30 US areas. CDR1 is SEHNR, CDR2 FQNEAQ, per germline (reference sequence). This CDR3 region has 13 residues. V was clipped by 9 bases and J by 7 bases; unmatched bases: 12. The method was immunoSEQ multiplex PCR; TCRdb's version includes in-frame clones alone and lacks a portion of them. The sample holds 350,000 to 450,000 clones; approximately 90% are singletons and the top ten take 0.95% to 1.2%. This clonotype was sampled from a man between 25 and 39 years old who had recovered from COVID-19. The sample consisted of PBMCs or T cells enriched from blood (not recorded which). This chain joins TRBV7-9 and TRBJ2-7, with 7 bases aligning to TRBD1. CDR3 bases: TGTGCCAGTTGTCCCGACAGGGCGAGAGAGCAGTACTTC. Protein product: CASCPDRAREQYF.